Below, one T cell receptor beta chain is given with its context. Deep-level assay runs were performed. TCRdb keeps only in-frame clones here, not all; method: immunoSEQ multiplex PCR. The table lists approximately 480,000 clones, 60% to 80% of them singletons. This sample was taken from a study of shared clonotypes between healthy human individuals. The germline gives CDR1 MDHEN, CDR2 SYDVKM. V lost 6 bases, J lost 2 bases, and 8 bases lay in between. The length of the CDR3 is 13 residues. The sequenced sample was PBMCs. The TCR comes from a woman in her forties in good health. Some clones in this sample may be carry-over from other donors' samples. This sequence joins TRBV28 and TRBJ1-5; D unclear. The CDR3 spells CASRPQGNQPQHF. CDR3 in DNA: TGTGCCAGCAGGCCTCAGGGCAATCAGCCCCAGCATTTT. The full variable domain, completed using reference TRBV28 and TRBJ1-5, is DVKVTQSSRYLVKRTGEKVFLECVQDMDHENMFWYRQDPGLGLRLIYFSYDVKMKEKGDIPEGYSVSREKKERFSLILESASTNQTSMYLCASRPQGNQPQHFGDGTRLSIL.